One and the same sample provided the 3 T cell receptor beta chains below, sequenced in a study of shared clonotypes between healthy human individuals. The repertoire was sequenced with immunoSEQ multiplex PCR; TCRdb's copy has only in-frame clones and lacks some. The sample lists about 2 million clones; 95% were seen once. Sequenced input: naive CD4+ T cells sorted from blood. Subset meaning: CD45RA+ positively selected. The receptor source for this set is a young man in good health.

The rearrangement links TRBV6-5 to TRBJ2-3; 10 bases are a match to TRBD2. The CDR3 is made up of 14 amino acids. With 7 bases clipped from V and 3 bases from J, the junction kept 4 bases outside the gene matches. Germline V gene lookup returns CDR1 MNHEY and CDR2 SVGAGI. The CDR3 region has the DNA TGTGCCAGCAAGGCTAGCGGGAGAACAGATACGCAGTATTTT. Translated: CASKASGRTDTQYF.

This clone was observed once. The CDR3 spells CASSEGQVGNQPQHF. CDR3 DNA: TGTGCCAGCTCAGAAGGACAGGTCGGCAATCAGCCCCAGCATTTT. The rearrangement joins TRBV18 to TRBJ1-5; 7 positions agree with TRBD1. CDR1 is KGHSH and CDR2 is LQKENI in the germline V gene. The CDR3 covers 15 residues. The ends lost 5 bases at V and 2 bases at J; junction bases unmatched: 6. Filled out from reference TRBV18 and TRBJ1-5, the complete variable domain reads NAGVMQNPRHLVRRRGQEARLRCSPMKGHSHVYWYRQLPEEGLKFMVYLQKENIIDESGMPKERFSAEFPKEGPSILRIQQVVRGDSAAYFCASSEGQVGNQPQHFGDGTRLSIL.

The genes are TRBV7-2 and TRBJ1-2; 8 bases are shared with TRBD1. In germline, CDR1 is SGHTA, CDR2 FQGNSA. CDR3 length: 15 amino acids. The V gene end was trimmed by 0 bases and the J gene end by 5 bases; junction bases not matched to a gene: 5. CDR3 nucleotides: TGTGCCAGCAGCTTAGCCACGGGACAGGCTTATGGCTACACCTTC. The encoded protein is CASSLATGQAYGYTF.